Listed here are 24 T cell receptor beta chains from one sample, sequenced in a study of blood T cell repertoires in COVID-19. Profiling relied on immunoSEQ multiplex PCR, and the TCRdb table lists in-frame clones only, not all of them. Of 100,000 to 150,000 clones in the sample, roughly 90% were seen once. Sequenced: peripheral blood. The source is a man aged 50 to 59 with active COVID-19.

This chain uses TRBV13 with TRBJ1-2, with 7 bases identical to TRBD1. V dropped 5 bases and J dropped 7; count of bases not matched to a gene: 10. Germline assignment: CDR1 PRHDT and CDR2 FYEKMQ (reference sequence). CDR3 size: 14 residues. This CDR3 reads CASSRGEGGLGYTF. The DNA of the CDR3 is TGTGCCAGCAGCCGCGGTGAAGGGGGCCTTGGCTACACCTTC.

The chain recombines TRBV7-6 with TRBJ2-1; tentative D call: TRBD1 (6 bases). Per germline, CDR1 SGHVS and CDR2 FNYEAQ. Trimming took 4 bases from V and 8 from J, leaving 12 bases between them. The CDR3 covers 13 residues. CDR3: CASSSYRVDEQFF. DNA for the CDR3: TGTGCCAGCAGCTCGTACAGGGTAGATGAGCAGTTCTTC.

This sequence joins TRBV6-6 and TRBJ1-2; D gene ambiguous. V was trimmed by 7 bases and J by 4 bases, leaving 13 bases between them. Germline-derived CDR1 and CDR2 are MNHNY and SVGAGI (reference sequence). CDR3 length: 13 amino acids. The CDR3 protein is CASTPGGGYGYTF. The CDR3 DNA sequence: TGTGCCAGCACTCCAGGTGGTGGCTATGGCTACACCTTC.

The chain has TRBV19 and TRBJ1-5, with D perhaps matching TRBD1 (5 bases). There are 16 residues in the CDR3. The germline CDR1 and CDR2 sequences are LNHDA and SQIVND (reference sequence). V lost 4 bases, J lost 6 bases, and 19 bases lay in between. CDR3 protein: CASSSPQDGFAQPQHF. CDR3 DNA: TGTGCCAGTAGTAGCCCACAGGATGGGTTCGCTCAGCCCCAGCATTTT.

The chain employs TRBV7-9 and TRBJ1-4; TRBD1 agrees at 9 bases. Germline CDR1 reads SEHNR; CDR2 reads FQNEAQ (reference sequence). V was pared by 1 base and J by 3 bases, with 0 bases of the junction left unmatched. The length of the CDR3 is 15 residues. CDR3 sequence reads: CASSLGQGANEKLFF. CDR3 DNA sequence: TGTGCCAGCAGCTTAGGACAGGGGGCTAATGAAAAACTGTTTTTT.

This chain connects TRBV30 to TRBJ1-3; D is unresolved. The CDR3 extends over 11 amino acids. Germline CDR1 is GTSNPN and CDR2 is SVGIG (reference sequence). Trimming removed 4 bases at V and 4 bases at J, with 5 bases between. The CDR3 bases are TGTGCCTGGAATGCGGGAAACACCATATATTTT. This sequence encodes CAWNAGNTIYF.

This clone was recorded only once. The rearrangement links TRBV14 to TRBJ2-1; D gene unclear. This CDR3 contains 13 residues. Germline CDR1 and CDR2: SGHDN and FVKESK. Trimming took off 0 bases at V and 13 bases at J, with 13 bases between the two ends. In nucleotides, the CDR3 is TGTGCCAGCAGCCAAGATCGCGAGGTGGAACAGTTCTTC. Encoded protein: CASSQDREVEQFF.

The chain is built from TRBV4-2 and TRBJ1-1; 7 nucleotides line up with TRBD1. The CDR3 has 15 residues. The germline CDR1 and CDR2 sequences are LGHNA and YNFKEQ. J was trimmed by 4 bases and V by 4 bases; bases with no gene match: 9. The CDR3 nucleotides are TGTGCCAGCAGCCTACGACAGGGTAGGGGCACTGAAGCTTTCTTT. Amino acid sequence: CASSLRQGRGTEAFF.

This chain connects TRBV27 to TRBJ2-3; 9 positions agree with TRBD1. Germline V gives CDR1 MNHEY, CDR2 SMNVEV (reference sequence). V shed 3 bases, J shed 5 bases, and the junction held 6 bases outside the gene matches. This CDR3 contains 15 residues. Here the CDR3 DNA reads TGTGCCAGCAGTTTCCGGGACAGGGCCCAAGATACGCAGTATTTT. This sequence encodes CASSFRDRAQDTQYF.

The chain employs TRBV19 and TRBJ2-5; 12 bases match TRBD2. The length of the CDR3 is 14 residues. Per the germline V gene, CDR1 is LNHDA and CDR2 is SQIVND (reference sequence). Trimming took 10 bases from V and 6 from J; bases not matched to a gene: 9. CDR3 DNA sequence: TGTGCCACCGCACTAGCGGGAGGAGTGAAGACCCAGTACTTC. Its translation: CATALAGGVKTQYF. The full variable domain, in which reference TRBV19 and TRBJ2-5 provide the parts outside the CDR3, is DGGITQSPKYLFRKEGQNVTLSCEQNLNHDAMYWYRQDPGQGLRLIYYSQIVNDFQKGDIAEGYSVSREKKESFPLTVTSAQKNPTAFYLCATALAGGVKTQYFGPGTRLLVL.

CDR3 in DNA: TGCGCCAGCAGCTTGGCTAGCGGGGGCAAAAACATTCAGTACTTC. It specifies CASSLASGGKNIQYF. The genes are TRBV5-1 and TRBJ2-4; TRBD2 agrees at 10 bases. The CDR3 length is 15 residues. V shed 0 bases and J 3 bases; nucleotides not matched to a gene: 0. Per the germline V gene, CDR1 is SGHRS and CDR2 is YFSETQ.

The chain employs TRBV10-1 and TRBJ2-1, with 9 bases fitting TRBD2. This CDR3 is built from 16 residues. V shed 0 bases and J 2 bases; nucleotides not matched to a gene: 2. Germline loops: CDR1 WNHNN, CDR2 SYGVQD (reference sequence). For the CDR3, the DNA is TGCGCCAGCAGTGAGTCGGCGGGGGGGACCTACAATGAGCAGTTCTTC. Translation gives CASSESAGGTYNEQFF.

The rearrangement links TRBV5-1 to TRBJ1-4; D remains ambiguous. The CDR3 sequence is 15 residues long. Germline V CDR1 and CDR2: SGHRS, YFSETQ. V was shortened by 4 bases and J by 0 bases, with 10 bases between the two germline ends. The CDR3 is CASSRRSATNEKLFF. DNA for the CDR3: TGCGCCAGCAGCCGGCGGAGCGCAACTAATGAAAAACTGTTTTTT.

The J gene is TRBJ2-7, the V gene TRBV19; 7 positions match TRBD1. V shed 1 base, J shed 3 bases, and the junction held 3 bases outside the gene matches. The CDR3 runs 14 residues. The germline CDR1 and CDR2 sequences are LNHDA and SQIVND (reference sequence). CDR3 residues: CASSIGGGGYEQYF. DNA for the CDR3: TGTGCCAGTAGTATAGGAGGGGGCGGCTACGAGCAGTACTTC.

V gene TRBV6-2 or TRBV6-3 combines with J gene TRBJ2-1; TRBD2 aligns across 10 bases. CDR1 and CDR2 from the germline V gene are MNHEY and SVGEGT. This CDR3 has 16 amino acids. Trimming took 0 bases from V and 3 from J; bases not matched to a gene: 2. CDR3 sequence (DNA): TGTGCCAGCAGTTACTCGAAGCGGGGGGGCTACAATGAGCAGTTCTTC. Translating it yields CASSYSKRGGYNEQFF.

The chain employs TRBV9 and TRBJ2-7; a weak D match, TRBD2 (5 bases). Trimming took off 5 bases at V and 6 bases at J, with 12 bases between the two ends. The CDR3 length is 12 residues. Germline V gives CDR1 SGDLS, CDR2 YYNGEE. The CDR3 sequence: CASSHSVGEQYF. CDR3 coding DNA: TGTGCCAGCAGTCATAGCGTCGGCGAGCAGTACTTC.

The V call is TRBV25-1, the J call TRBJ2-5, with 7 bases that match TRBD2. CDR1 and CDR2 from the germline V gene are MGHDK and SYGVNS. V trimming: 1 base; J trimming: 2 bases; junction bases outside the gene matches: 10. CDR3 length: 17 residues. CDR3 region: CASSEFIGGGTQETQYF. The CDR3 coding sequence is TGTGCCAGCAGTGAATTTATCGGGGGAGGGACTCAAGAGACCCAGTACTTC.

The chain recombines TRBV11-2 with TRBJ2-1; D remains ambiguous. Germline loops: CDR1 SGHAT, CDR2 FQNNGV. V was clipped by 7 bases and J by 9 bases, with 25 bases between them. CDR3 length: 16 residues. The CDR3 DNA reads as TGTGCCAGCACCTTGGCCCCCACGGCTAGTTTGCTTGAGCAGTTCTTC. Translation gives CASTLAPTASLLEQFF.

The chain has TRBV7-9 and TRBJ1-2; 8 bases line up with TRBD1. Trimming took 5 bases from V and 3 from J; bases not matched to a gene: 5. The CDR3 loop spans 14 amino acids. Looked up from germline, CDR1 is SEHNR and CDR2 is FQNEAQ (reference sequence). CDR3 sequence (DNA): TGTGCCAGCAGCCAAAACAGGGGGGACTATGGCTACACCTTC. Protein sequence: CASSQNRGDYGYTF.

The chain recombines TRBV7-3 with TRBJ1-2, with 9 bases aligning to TRBD1. Germline V gives CDR1 SGHTA, CDR2 FQGTGA. The ends lost 5 bases at V and 2 bases at J; junction bases unmatched: 6. The CDR3 covers 15 residues. The CDR3: CASSPRQGVNYGYTF. CDR3 nucleotide sequence: TGTGCCAGCAGCCCCAGACAGGGGGTCAACTATGGCTACACCTTC.

This clone appeared once. The chain has TRBV4-2 and TRBJ1-4; the match to TRBD1 covers 8 bases. Trimming cost V 4 bases and J 6 bases; bases outside gene matches: 10. Germline-derived CDR1 and CDR2 are LGHNA and YNFKEQ. This CDR3 region has 16 residues. The CDR3 DNA follows: TGTGCCAGCAGCCGCGGCTCAGGGGGCGCTTATGAAAAACTGTTTTTT. It encodes CASSRGSGGAYEKLFF.

This chain uses TRBV9 with TRBJ2-5, with 10 bases matching TRBD2. Germline V gene lookup returns CDR1 SGDLS and CDR2 YYNGEE. The V and J ends lost 3 bases and 4 bases, in that order; junction bases with no gene match: 3. The CDR3 covers 14 residues. The CDR3 is CASSGGLAVETQYF. The DNA of the CDR3 is TGTGCCAGCAGCGGAGGACTAGCGGTAGAGACCCAGTACTTC.

The rearrangement joins TRBV5-1 to TRBJ2-1; D possibly corresponds to TRBD1 (5 bases). There are 15 residues in the CDR3. Looked up from germline, CDR1 is SGHRS and CDR2 is YFSETQ. V lost 8 bases and J 3 bases, leaving 18 bases between the germline ends. This chain's CDR3 is CASTRRTGNYNEQFF. In DNA, the CDR3 is TGCGCCAGTACCCGGAGAACAGGAAACTACAATGAGCAGTTCTTC.

The V gene is TRBV29-1, the J gene TRBJ1-5; TRBD1 might be the D (5 bases). CDR1 SQVTM and CDR2 ANQGSEA come from the germline V gene. The CDR3 runs to 16 residues. Trimming stripped 1 base from V and 10 bases from J, with 23 bases between. The CDR3 region has the DNA TGCAGCGTTGAAGCAGGGTCCGGAGGCGGGGCAGGTCCCCAGCATTTT. It translates to CSVEAGSGGGAGPQHF.